The rows below give T cell receptor beta chains drawn from one sample of a study of blood T cells in healthy people across ages. TCRdb re-called the 5' RACE reads with MiXCR, one entry per CDR3 protein. In the table there are roughly 1.5 million distinct CDR3 sequences, less than 45% of which are singletons. The material sequenced was blood. These receptors were collected from a woman in her late teens or twenties in good health. CDR3s include the opening cysteine and the closing phenylalanine or tryptophan. Each record gives: D gene, CDR3 length, V gene, clone size, J gene, CDR3 protein, CDR3 DNA. D genes are given only for firm matches. Only some rows state a clone size, as once, few, many or a class for expanded clones.

d_call: NA; cdr3_length: 16; v_call: TRBV20-1; clone_size: NA; j_call: TRBJ1-5; cdr3_aa: CSARDRQGLSNQPQHF; cdr3_nt: TGCAGTGCTAGAGATCGGCAGGGACTTAGCAATCAGCCCCAGCATTTT
d_call: TRBD1; cdr3_length: 15; v_call: TRBV7-9; clone_size: many; j_call: TRBJ2-7; cdr3_aa: CASSLASGQIYEQYF; cdr3_nt: TGTGCCAGCAGCTTAGCGTCGGGACAGATCTACGAGCAGTACTTC
d_call: NA; cdr3_length: 13; v_call: TRBV6-2/TRBV6-3; clone_size: NA; j_call: TRBJ2-7; cdr3_aa: CASNRVYSYEQYF; cdr3_nt: TGTGCCAGCAATCGAGTTTATTCCTACGAGCAGTACTTC
d_call: TRBD1; cdr3_length: 13; v_call: TRBV28; clone_size: NA; j_call: TRBJ2-3; cdr3_aa: CASLGQRTDTQYF; cdr3_nt: TGTGCCAGCTTGGGACAGCGCACAGATACGCAGTATTTT
d_call: NA; cdr3_length: 18; v_call: TRBV7-9; clone_size: NA; j_call: TRBJ2-6; cdr3_aa: CASSLLGLTDSGANVLTF; cdr3_nt: TGTGCCAGCAGCTTACTGGGACTTACGGACTCTGGGGCCAACGTCCTGACTTTC
d_call: NA; cdr3_length: 14; v_call: TRBV5-1; clone_size: few; j_call: TRBJ2-1; cdr3_aa: CASSLGAGANEQFF; cdr3_nt: TGCGCCAGCAGCTTGGGGGCTGGAGCCAATGAGCAGTTCTTC
d_call: NA; cdr3_length: 14; v_call: TRBV9; clone_size: few; j_call: TRBJ2-7; cdr3_aa: CASSRGSVTYEQYF; cdr3_nt: TGTGCCAGCAGCCGGGGTAGCGTTACCTACGAGCAGTACTTC
d_call: NA; cdr3_length: 15; v_call: TRBV7-9; clone_size: few; j_call: TRBJ2-5; cdr3_aa: CASSLVVRQGQTQYF; cdr3_nt: TGTGCCAGCAGCTTAGTCGTCCGCCAGGGACAAACCCAGTACTTC
d_call: TRBD2; cdr3_length: 16; v_call: TRBV28; clone_size: NA; j_call: TRBJ2-1; cdr3_aa: CASSYITSGSEDEQFF; cdr3_nt: TGTGCCAGCAGCTATATAACTAGCGGGTCAGAGGATGAGCAGTTCTTC
d_call: NA; cdr3_length: 13; v_call: TRBV20-1; clone_size: NA; j_call: TRBJ1-2; cdr3_aa: CSARDLVNYGYTF; cdr3_nt: TGCAGTGCTAGAGATCTGGTAAACTATGGCTACACCTTC
d_call: NA; cdr3_length: 15; v_call: TRBV7-7; clone_size: NA; j_call: TRBJ2-7; cdr3_aa: CASSYDQWFYNEQYF; cdr3_nt: TGTGCTAGCAGCTATGACCAGTGGTTCTACAATGAGCAGTACTTC
d_call: NA; cdr3_length: 16; v_call: TRBV27; clone_size: NA; j_call: TRBJ2-1; cdr3_aa: CASSSSGRLGYNEQFF; cdr3_nt: TGTGCCAGCAGTTCATCAGGCCGGCTAGGTTACAATGAGCAGTTCTTC